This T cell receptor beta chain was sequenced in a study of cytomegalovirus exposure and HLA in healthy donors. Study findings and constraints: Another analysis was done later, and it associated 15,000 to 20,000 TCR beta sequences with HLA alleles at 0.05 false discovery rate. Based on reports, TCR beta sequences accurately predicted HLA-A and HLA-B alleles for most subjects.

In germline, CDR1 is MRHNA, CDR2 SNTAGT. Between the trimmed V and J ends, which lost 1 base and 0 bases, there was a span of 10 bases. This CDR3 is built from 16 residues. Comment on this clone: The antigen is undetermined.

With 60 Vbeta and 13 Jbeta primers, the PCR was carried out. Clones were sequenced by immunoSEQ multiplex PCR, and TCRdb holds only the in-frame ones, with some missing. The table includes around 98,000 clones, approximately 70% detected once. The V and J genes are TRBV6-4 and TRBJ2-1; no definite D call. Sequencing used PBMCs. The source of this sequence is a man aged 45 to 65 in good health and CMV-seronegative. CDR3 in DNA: TGTGCCAGCAGTGACTTTCTATCTAGCTCCTACAATGAGCAGTTCTTC. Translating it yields CASSDFLSSSYNEQFF.